The present T cell receptor beta chain was sequenced within a study of T cell changes during pregnancy in multiple sclerosis (dated by TCRdb to the late 2010s). About the investigation overall: The study examined how the T cell repertoire changed over the course of pregnancy in women with multiple sclerosis.

The library was prepared using the immunoSEQ multiplex PCR assay. Imported from immuneACCESS, the table was reduced by TCRdb to in-frame sequences with V and J called. These copies leave out some clones; in studies compared against another copy, an unresolved V gene accounts for under half, and the cause of the remainder is not known. Here the sample has around 96,000 clones; 90% to 95% occur a single time. The ten most abundant clones make up about 2% of the sample. According to the germline V gene (reference sequence), CDR1 reads LNHDA and CDR2 reads SQIVND. The cysteine opens and the phenylalanine closes a CDR3 of 15 amino acids. The entry retains the CDR3 DNA only, 45 bases that are in frame from base 1. The junction shows trimming of 4 bases on V and 4 bases on J, plus 14 bases between the germline ends. Worth noting for this clone: The target of this receptor is not known. Base qualities are not at hand, and no much larger clone is one base apart.

The sequencing used peripheral blood, collected in the third trimester of pregnancy. The TCR was taken from a female donor with multiple sclerosis, enrolled in a pregnancy study. Recombination connected TRBV19 to TRBJ1-5; the best D guess is TRBD1, with 5 bases matching. The DNA sequence follows: TGTGCCAGTAGTAGCGGACCTCGGGGGAATCAGCCCCAGCATTTT. This translates into CASSSGPRGNQPQHF.